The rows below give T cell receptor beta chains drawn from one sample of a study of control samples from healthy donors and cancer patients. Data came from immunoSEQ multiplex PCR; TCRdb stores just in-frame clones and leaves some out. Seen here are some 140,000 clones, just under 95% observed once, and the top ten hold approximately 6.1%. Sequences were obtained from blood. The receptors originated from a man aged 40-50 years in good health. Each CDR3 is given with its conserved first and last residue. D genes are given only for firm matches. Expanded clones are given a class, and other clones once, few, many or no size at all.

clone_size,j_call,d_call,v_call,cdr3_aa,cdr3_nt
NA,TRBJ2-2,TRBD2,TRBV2,CASSEISPGLAGNTGELFF,TGTGCCAGCAGTGAAATCTCTCCCGGACTAGCGGGGAACACCGGGGAGCTGTTTTTT
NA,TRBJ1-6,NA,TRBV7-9,CASSLDGPAYNSPLHF,TGTGCCAGCAGCTTGGACGGGCCGGCCTATAATTCACCCCTCCACTTT
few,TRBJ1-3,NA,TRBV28,CASSPGSLSGNTIYF,TGTGCCAGCAGTCCAGGGTCCCTCTCTGGAAACACCATATATTTT
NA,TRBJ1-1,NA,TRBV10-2,CASSESKGNTEAFF,TGCGCCAGCAGTGAGTCGAAGGGGAACACTGAAGCTTTCTTT
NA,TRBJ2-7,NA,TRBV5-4,CASSLGPTYEQYF,TGTGCCAGCAGCTTGGGACCGACCTACGAGCAGTACTTC
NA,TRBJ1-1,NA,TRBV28,CASRLPAGGRTEAFF,TGTGCCAGCAGACTTCCGGCGGGGGGGAGAACTGAAGCTTTCTTT
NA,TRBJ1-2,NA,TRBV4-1,CASSQGVGSPRALGGYGYTF,TGCGCCAGCAGCCAAGGGGTCGGCAGCCCAAGGGCTCTCGGAGGATATGGCTACACCTTC
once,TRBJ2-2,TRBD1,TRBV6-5,CASSYDGTGRSGELFF,TGTGCCAGCAGTTACGATGGGACAGGGAGGAGCGGGGAGCTGTTTTTT
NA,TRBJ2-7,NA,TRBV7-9,CASSLRTLGDEQYF,TGTGCCAGCAGCTTAAGAACCCTCGGGGACGAGCAGTACTTC
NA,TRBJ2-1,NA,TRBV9,CASSVGGFSYNEQFF,TGTGCCAGCAGCGTAGGTGGGTTCTCCTACAATGAGCAGTTCTTC
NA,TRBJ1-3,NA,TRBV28,CASSSGLANSGNTIYF,TGTGCCAGCAGCTCAGGGTTAGCTAACTCTGGAAACACCATATATTTT
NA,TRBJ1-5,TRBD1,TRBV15,CATSRDRLSNQPQHF,TGTGCCACCAGCAGGGACAGGCTTAGCAATCAGCCCCAGCATTTT
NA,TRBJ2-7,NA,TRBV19,CASSIDHGGYEQYF,TGTGCCAGTAGTATAGATCACGGCGGCTACGAGCAGTACTTC
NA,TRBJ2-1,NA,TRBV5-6,CASSLGGSSYNEQFF,TGTGCCAGCAGCTTGGGTGGGAGCTCCTACAATGAGCAGTTCTTC
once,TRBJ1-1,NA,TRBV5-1,CASSLGGANTEAFF,TGCGCCAGCAGCTTGGGGGGTGCGAACACTGAAGCTTTCTTT
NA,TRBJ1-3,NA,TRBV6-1,CASSDSGSGGNTIYF,TGTGCCAGCAGTGATTCGGGGTCGGGGGGAAACACCATATATTTT
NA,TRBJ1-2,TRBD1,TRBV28,CASSSEPQGTYGYTF,TGTGCCAGCAGCTCCGAGCCACAGGGGACCTATGGCTACACCTTC
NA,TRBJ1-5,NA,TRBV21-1,CASSAGHFQSNQPQHF,TGTGCCAGCAGCGCGGGACACTTCCAGAGCAATCAGCCCCAGCATTTT
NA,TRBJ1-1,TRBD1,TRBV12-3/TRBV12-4,CASSSPGGPEAFF,TGTGCCAGCAGTTCTCCAGGGGGTCCTGAAGCTTTCTTT
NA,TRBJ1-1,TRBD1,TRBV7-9,CASTPGGRGTEAFF,TGTGCCAGCACCCCAGGGGGCAGGGGCACTGAAGCTTTCTTT
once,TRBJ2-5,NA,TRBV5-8,CASSLERLETQYF,TGTGCCAGCAGCTTGGAACGGCTGGAGACCCAGTACTTC
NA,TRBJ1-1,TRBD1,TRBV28,CASLRRQGANTEAFF,TGTGCCAGCCTCCGTAGACAGGGGGCGAACACTGAAGCTTTCTTT
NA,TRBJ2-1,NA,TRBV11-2,CASSLDLRGEQFF,TGTGCCAGCAGCTTGGACCTCCGGGGGGAGCAGTTCTTC
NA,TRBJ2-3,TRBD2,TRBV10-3,CAISESPAGNTDTQYF,TGTGCCATCAGTGAGTCTCCAGCGGGGAACACAGATACGCAGTATTTT
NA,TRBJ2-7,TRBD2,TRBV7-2,CASSLGGGPYEQYF,TGTGCCAGCAGCTTAGGCGGGGGGCCTTACGAGCAGTACTTC
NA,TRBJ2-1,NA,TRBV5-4,CASSPPRNSYNEQFF,TGTGCCAGCAGCCCACCGAGGAACTCCTACAATGAGCAGTTCTTC
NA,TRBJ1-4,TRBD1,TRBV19,CASSLRMRGHEKLFF,TGTGCCAGTAGTCTCCGAATGAGGGGGCATGAAAAACTGTTTTTT
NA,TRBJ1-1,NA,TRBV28,CASSPTHLTGMAFF,TGTGCCAGCAGTCCCACACACCTCACAGGGATGGCTTTCTTT
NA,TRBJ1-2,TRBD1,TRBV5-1,CASSLGFTGAAGYTF,TGCGCCAGCAGCTTGGGGTTCACAGGGGCGGCTGGCTACACCTTC
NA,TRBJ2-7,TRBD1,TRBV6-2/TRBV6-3,CASSYGGTGDEQYF,TGTGCCAGCAGTTACGGTGGGACAGGAGACGAGCAGTACTTC
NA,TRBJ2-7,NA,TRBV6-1,CASSEPAVTYEQYF,TGTGCCAGCAGTGAACCGGCAGTAACCTACGAGCAGTACTTC
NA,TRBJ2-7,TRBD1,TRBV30,CAWSVPATGVREQYF,TGTGCCTGGAGTGTACCCGCGACAGGGGTAAGGGAGCAGTACTTC
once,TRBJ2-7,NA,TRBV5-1,CASSLAGDPYEQYF,TGCGCCAGCAGCTTGGCCGGGGACCCCTACGAGCAGTACTTC
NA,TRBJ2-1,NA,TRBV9,CASSPQGSYNEQFF,TGTGCCAGCAGCCCTCAGGGGTCCTACAATGAGCAGTTCTTC
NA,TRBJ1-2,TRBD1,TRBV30,CAWSIGTGDDGYTF,TGTGCCTGGAGCATCGGGACAGGGGATGATGGCTACACCTTC